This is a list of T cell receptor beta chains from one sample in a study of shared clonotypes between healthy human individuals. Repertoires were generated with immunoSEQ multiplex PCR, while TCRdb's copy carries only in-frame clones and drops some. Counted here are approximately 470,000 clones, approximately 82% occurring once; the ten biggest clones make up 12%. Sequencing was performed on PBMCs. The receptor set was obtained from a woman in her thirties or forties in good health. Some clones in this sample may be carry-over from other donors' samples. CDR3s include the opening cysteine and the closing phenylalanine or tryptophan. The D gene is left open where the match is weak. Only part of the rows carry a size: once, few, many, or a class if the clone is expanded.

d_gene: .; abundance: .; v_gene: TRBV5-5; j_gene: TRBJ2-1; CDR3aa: CASSFGLSSYNEQFF; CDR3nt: TGTGCCAGCAGCTTTGGGCTGAGCTCCTACAATGAGCAGTTCTTC
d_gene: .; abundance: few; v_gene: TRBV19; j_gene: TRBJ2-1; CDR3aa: CASTVRTGVHNEQFF; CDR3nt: TGTGCCAGCACGGTAAGGACGGGGGTCCACAATGAGCAGTTCTTC
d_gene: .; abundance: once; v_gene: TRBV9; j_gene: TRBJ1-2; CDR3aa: CASSVVGNYGYTF; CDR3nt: TGTGCCAGCAGCGTAGTGGGGAACTATGGCTACACCTTC
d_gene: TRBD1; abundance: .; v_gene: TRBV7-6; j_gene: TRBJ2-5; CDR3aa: CASSLGQGVQETQYF; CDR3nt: TGTGCCAGCAGCTTAGGCCAGGGGGTCCAAGAGACCCAGTACTTC
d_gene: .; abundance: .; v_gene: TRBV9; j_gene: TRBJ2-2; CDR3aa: CASSVNAVNTGELFF; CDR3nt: TGTGCCAGCAGCGTAAATGCGGTGAACACCGGGGAGCTGTTTTTT
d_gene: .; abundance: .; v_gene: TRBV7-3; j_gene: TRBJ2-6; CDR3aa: CASSQGSSGANVLTF; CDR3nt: TGTGCCAGCAGCCAAGGGAGCTCTGGGGCCAACGTCCTGACTTTC
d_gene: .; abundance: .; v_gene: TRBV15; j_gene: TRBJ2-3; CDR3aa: CATSLGGGTTTNTQYF; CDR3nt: TGTGCCACCAGCCTGGGAGGAGGGACAACCACAAATACGCAGTATTTT
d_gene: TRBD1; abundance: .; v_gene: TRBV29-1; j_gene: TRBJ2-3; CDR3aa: CSVAGLGQGTFSSTDTQYF; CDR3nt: TGCAGCGTTGCCGGGCTGGGACAGGGGACCTTTTCTAGCACAGATACGCAGTATTTT
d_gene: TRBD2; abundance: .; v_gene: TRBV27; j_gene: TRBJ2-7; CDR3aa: CASSSSGTSVTYEQYF; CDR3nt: TGTGCCAGCAGTTCCTCCGGGACTAGCGTAACCTACGAGCAGTACTTC
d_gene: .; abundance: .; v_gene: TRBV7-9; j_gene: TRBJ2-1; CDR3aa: CASSLTGSSGNEQFF; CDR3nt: TGTGCCAGCAGCTTAACGGGGTCTAGTGGCAATGAGCAGTTCTTC
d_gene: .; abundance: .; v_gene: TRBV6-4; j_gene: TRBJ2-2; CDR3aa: CASSDQDPGELFF; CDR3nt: TGTGCCAGCAGTGATCAGGACCCCGGGGAGCTGTTTTTT
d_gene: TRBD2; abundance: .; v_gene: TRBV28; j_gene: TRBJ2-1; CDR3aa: CASALAGSYNEQFF; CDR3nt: TGTGCCAGCGCCCTAGCGGGATCCTACAATGAGCAGTTCTTC
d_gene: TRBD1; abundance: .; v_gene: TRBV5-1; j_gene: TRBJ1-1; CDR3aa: CASSSFGTGAEAFF; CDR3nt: TGCGCCAGCAGCTCCTTCGGGACAGGGGCTGAAGCTTTCTTT
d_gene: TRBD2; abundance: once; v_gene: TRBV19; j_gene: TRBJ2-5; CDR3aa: CASSGRTSPLETQYF; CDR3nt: TGTGCCAGTAGTGGCCGGACTAGTCCCCTTGAGACCCAGTACTTC
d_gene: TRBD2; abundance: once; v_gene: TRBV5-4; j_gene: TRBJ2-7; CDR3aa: CASSSGLAGLEQYF; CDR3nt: TGTGCCAGCAGCTCGGGGCTAGCGGGATTAGAGCAGTACTTC
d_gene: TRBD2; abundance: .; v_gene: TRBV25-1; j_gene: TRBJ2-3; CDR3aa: CASSEFAGGHTDTQYF; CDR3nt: TGTGCCAGCAGTGAATTTGCGGGGGGGCACACAGATACGCAGTATTTT
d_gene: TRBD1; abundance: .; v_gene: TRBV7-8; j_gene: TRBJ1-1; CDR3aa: CASSLEGLGDRGAFF; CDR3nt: TGTGCCAGCAGCTTAGAGGGTTTAGGGGACAGGGGAGCTTTCTTT
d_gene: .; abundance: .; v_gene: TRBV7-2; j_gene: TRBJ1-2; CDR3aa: CASSLDGIYGYTF; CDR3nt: TGTGCCAGCAGCTTAGATGGGATCTATGGCTACACCTTC
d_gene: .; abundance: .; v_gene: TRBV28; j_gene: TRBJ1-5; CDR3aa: CASSEFSNQPQHF; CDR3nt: TGTGCCAGCAGTGAATTTAGCAATCAGCCCCAGCATTTT
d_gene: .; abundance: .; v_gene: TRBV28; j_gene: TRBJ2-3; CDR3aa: CASSLGGVTDTQYF; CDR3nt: TGTGCCAGCAGCCTGGGTGGTGTAACAGATACGCAGTATTTT
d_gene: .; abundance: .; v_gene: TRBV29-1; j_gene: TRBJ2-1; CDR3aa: CSVELVRVAFNEQFF; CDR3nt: TGCAGCGTGGAACTAGTGCGGGTGGCTTTCAATGAGCAGTTCTTC
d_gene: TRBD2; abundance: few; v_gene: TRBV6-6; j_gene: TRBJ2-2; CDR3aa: CASSWGLAGVGELFF; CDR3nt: TGTGCCAGCAGTTGGGGACTAGCGGGCGTCGGGGAGCTGTTTTTT
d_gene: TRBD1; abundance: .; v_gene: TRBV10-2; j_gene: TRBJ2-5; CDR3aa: CASRKGAVETQYF; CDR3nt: TGCGCCAGCAGAAAGGGGGCTGTGGAGACCCAGTACTTC
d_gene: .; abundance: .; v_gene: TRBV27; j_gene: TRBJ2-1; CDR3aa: CASCITGGSYNEQFF; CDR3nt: TGTGCCAGCTGCATCACAGGTGGATCCTACAATGAGCAGTTCTTC
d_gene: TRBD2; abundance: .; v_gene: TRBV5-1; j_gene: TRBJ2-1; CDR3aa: CASSETSGSYNEQFF; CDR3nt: TGCGCCAGCAGCGAGACTAGCGGCTCCTACAATGAGCAGTTCTTC
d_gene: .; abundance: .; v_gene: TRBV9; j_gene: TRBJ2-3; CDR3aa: CASSEGGVTDTQYF; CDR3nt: TGTGCCAGCAGCGAGGGGGGGGTCACAGATACGCAGTATTTT
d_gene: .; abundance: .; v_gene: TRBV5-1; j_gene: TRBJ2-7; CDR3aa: CASSSRDTNQAYEQYF; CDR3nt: TGCGCCAGCAGCTCCCGGGACACTAACCAGGCCTACGAGCAGTACTTC
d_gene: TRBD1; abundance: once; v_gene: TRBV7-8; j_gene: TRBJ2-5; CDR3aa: CASSPIGTEETQYF; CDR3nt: TGTGCCAGCAGCCCTATAGGGACAGAAGAGACCCAGTACTTC
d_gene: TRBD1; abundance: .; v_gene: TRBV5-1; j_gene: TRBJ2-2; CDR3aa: CASSLLGTDNTGELFF; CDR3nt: TGCGCCAGCAGCTTGTTAGGGACAGACAATACCGGGGAGCTGTTTTTT
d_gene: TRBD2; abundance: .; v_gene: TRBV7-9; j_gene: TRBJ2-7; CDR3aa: CASSWTSGIGEQYF; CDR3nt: TGTGCCAGCAGCTGGACTAGCGGGATAGGCGAGCAGTACTTC
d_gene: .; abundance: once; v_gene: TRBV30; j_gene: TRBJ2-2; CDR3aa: CAWKVTLNHGELFF; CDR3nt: TGTGCCTGGAAGGTGACACTCAATCACGGGGAGCTGTTTTTT
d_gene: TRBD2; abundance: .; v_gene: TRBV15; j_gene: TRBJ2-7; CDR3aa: CATSISTGYGGGEQYF; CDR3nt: TGTGCCACCAGCATATCGACCGGGTACGGGGGGGGCGAGCAGTACTTC
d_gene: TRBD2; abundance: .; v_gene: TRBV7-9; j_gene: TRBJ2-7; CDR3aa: CASMPPRIRTSGSYEQYF; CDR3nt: TGTGCCAGCATGCCCCCTAGGATCCGGACTAGCGGGAGCTACGAGCAGTACTTC
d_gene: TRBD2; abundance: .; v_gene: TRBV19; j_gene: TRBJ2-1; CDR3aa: CASSPLAGGDNEQFF; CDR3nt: TGTGCCAGTAGTCCTCTAGCGGGAGGCGACAATGAGCAGTTCTTC
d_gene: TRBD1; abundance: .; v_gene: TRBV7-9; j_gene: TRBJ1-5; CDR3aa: CASGTGGLNQPQHF; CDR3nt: TGTGCCAGCGGGACAGGGGGCCTCAATCAGCCCCAGCATTTT
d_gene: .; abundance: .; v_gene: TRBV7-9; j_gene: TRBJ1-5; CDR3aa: CASSRNWGALDSNQPQHF; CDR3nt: TGTGCCAGCAGTAGAAACTGGGGTGCTCTCGATAGCAATCAGCCCCAGCATTTT
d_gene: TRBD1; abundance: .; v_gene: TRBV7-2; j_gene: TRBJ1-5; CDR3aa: CASSQGANNQPQHF; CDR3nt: TGTGCCAGCAGTCAGGGGGCGAACAATCAGCCCCAGCATTTT
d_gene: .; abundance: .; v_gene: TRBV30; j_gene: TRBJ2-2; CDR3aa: CAWSRGTGELFF; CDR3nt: TGTGCCTGGAGTCGTGGTACCGGGGAGCTGTTTTTT
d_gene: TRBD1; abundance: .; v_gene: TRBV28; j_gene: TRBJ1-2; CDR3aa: CASSSRTGGFYGYTF; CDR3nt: TGTGCCAGCAGTTCCAGGACAGGGGGCTTCTATGGCTACACCTTC
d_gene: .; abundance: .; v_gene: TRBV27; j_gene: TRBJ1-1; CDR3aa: CASSWGRNTEAFF; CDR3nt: TGTGCCAGCAGTTGGGGGAGGAACACTGAAGCTTTCTTT
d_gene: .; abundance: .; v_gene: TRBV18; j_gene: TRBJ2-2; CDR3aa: CASSPPATAGELFF; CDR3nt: TGTGCCAGCTCACCACCGGCGACGGCCGGGGAGCTGTTTTTT
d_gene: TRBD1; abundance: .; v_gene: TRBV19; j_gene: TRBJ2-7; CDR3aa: CASSLRQGSYEQYF; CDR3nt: TGTGCCAGTAGTCTAAGACAGGGATCCTACGAGCAGTACTTC
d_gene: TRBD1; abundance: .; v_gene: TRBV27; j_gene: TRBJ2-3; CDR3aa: CASSLTGRQGRTDTQYF; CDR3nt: TGTGCCAGCAGTTTAACTGGTAGACAGGGGCGAACAGATACGCAGTATTTT
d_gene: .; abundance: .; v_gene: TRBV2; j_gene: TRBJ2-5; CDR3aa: CASSGFLKKETQYF; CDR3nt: TGTGCCAGCAGTGGCTTCCTAAAGAAAGAGACCCAGTACTTC